These T cell receptor beta chains were read from a single sample in a study of cytomegalovirus exposure and HLA in healthy donors. Libraries were prepared by immunoSEQ multiplex PCR; TCRdb keeps only in-frame clonotypes and omits some of them. Of tens of thousands of clones detected, over 70% appear once; the ten largest clones hold about 7%. The sample was PBMCs. These receptors all come from a woman aged 40 to 50 in good health and CMV-seronegative. The CDR3 runs from the conserved cysteine through the conserved F or W. D genes are given only for firm matches. The size of a clone is reported for some rows only, either as once, few or many, or as a class for expanded clones.

TRBJ1-1 | TRBV29-1 | - | - | CSVEAGLVGSTEAFF | TGCAGCGTTGAAGCAGGCTTAGTTGGGAGCACTGAAGCTTTCTTT
TRBJ1-1 | TRBV30 | - | - | CAWSVHREFAEAFF | TGTGCCTGGAGTGTTCACAGGGAGTTCGCTGAAGCTTTCTTT
TRBJ2-3 | TRBV6-5 | - | - | CASSPDSSTDTQYF | TGTGCCAGCTCGCCGGACTCTAGCACAGATACGCAGTATTTT
TRBJ2-4 | TRBV2 | - | - | CASSELRRRGSF | TGTGCCAGCAGTGAATTGAGGAGAAGGGGTTCCTTC
TRBJ2-7 | TRBV5-1 | - | - | CASSLEKRFQDEQYF | TGCGCCAGCAGCTTGGAAAAAAGGTTCCAGGACGAGCAGTACTTC
TRBJ2-7 | TRBV11-2 | TRBD1 | - | CASSLFTGTGAYEQYF | TGTGCCAGCAGCTTATTCACTGGGACAGGGGCCTACGAGCAGTACTTC
TRBJ2-1 | TRBV5-1 | TRBD2 | - | CASSWGLSGRAVNEQFF | TGCGCCAGCAGCTGGGGGCTTAGCGGGAGGGCTGTGAATGAGCAGTTCTTC
TRBJ2-2 | TRBV5-1 | TRBD2 | - | CASSLEGDYYTGELFF | TGCGCCAGCAGCTTGGAAGGGGACTATTACACCGGGGAGCTGTTTTTT
TRBJ1-1 | TRBV30 | - | - | CAWSVGPGVEVGAFF | TGTGCCTGGAGTGTGGGGCCGGGGGTTGAGGTAGGAGCTTTCTTT
TRBJ1-5 | TRBV19 | TRBD1 | few | CASSSQNRGDQPQHF | TGTGCCAGTAGTTCCCAAAACAGGGGCGATCAGCCCCAGCATTTT
TRBJ2-3 | TRBV5-1 | TRBD2 | - | CASTFGGSGGTSTDTQYF | TGCGCCAGCACTTTTGGGGGTAGCGGGGGGACTAGCACAGATACGCAGTATTTT